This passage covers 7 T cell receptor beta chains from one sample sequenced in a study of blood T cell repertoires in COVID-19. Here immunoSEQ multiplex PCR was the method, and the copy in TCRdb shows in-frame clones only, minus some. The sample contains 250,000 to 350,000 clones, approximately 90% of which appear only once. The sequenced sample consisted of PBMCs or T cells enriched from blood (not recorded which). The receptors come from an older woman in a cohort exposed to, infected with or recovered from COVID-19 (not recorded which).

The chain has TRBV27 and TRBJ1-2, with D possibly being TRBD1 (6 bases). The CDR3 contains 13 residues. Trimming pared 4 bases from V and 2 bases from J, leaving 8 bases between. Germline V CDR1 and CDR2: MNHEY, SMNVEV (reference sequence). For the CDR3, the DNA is TGTGCCAGCAGTTACAGGGCCAACTATGGCTACACCTTC. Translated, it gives CASSYRANYGYTF.

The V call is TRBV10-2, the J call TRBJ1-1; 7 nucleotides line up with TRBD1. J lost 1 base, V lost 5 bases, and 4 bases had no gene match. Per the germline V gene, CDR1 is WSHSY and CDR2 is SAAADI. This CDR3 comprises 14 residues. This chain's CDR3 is CASSNRGQNTEAFF. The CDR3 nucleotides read TGCGCCAGCAGTAACAGGGGTCAGAACACTGAAGCTTTCTTT.

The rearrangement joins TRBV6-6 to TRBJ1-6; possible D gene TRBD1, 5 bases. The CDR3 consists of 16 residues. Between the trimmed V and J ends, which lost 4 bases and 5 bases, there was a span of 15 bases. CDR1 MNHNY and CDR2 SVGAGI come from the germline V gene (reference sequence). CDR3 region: CASSSSETANNSPLHF. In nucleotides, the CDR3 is TGTGCCAGCAGTTCTTCCGAGACAGCAAATAATTCACCCCTCCACTTT.

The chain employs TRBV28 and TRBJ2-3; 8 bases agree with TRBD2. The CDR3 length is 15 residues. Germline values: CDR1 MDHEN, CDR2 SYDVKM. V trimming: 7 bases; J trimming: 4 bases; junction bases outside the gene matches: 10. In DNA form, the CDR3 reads TGTGCCAGCACAGACGGGGGGGCGTCATCAGATACGCAGTATTTT. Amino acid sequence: CASTDGGASSDTQYF.

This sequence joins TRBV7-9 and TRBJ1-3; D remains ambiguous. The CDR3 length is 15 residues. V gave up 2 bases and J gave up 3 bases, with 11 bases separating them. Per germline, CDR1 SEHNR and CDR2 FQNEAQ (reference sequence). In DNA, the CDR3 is TGTGCCAGCAGCTTAATCGCACCAGGTGGAAACACCATATATTTT. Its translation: CASSLIAPGGNTIYF. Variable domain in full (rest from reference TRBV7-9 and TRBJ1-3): DTGVSQNPRHKITKRGQNVTFRCDPISEHNRLYWYRQTLGQGPEFLTYFQNEAQLEKSRLLSDRFSAERPKGSFSTLEIQRTEQGDSAMYLCASSLIAPGGNTIYFGEGSWLTVV.

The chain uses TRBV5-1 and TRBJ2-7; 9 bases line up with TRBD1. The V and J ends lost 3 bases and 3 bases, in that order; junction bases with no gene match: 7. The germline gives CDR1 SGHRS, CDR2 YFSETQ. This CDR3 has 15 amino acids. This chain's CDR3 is CASSYSTGGYYEQYF. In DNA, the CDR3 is TGCGCCAGCAGCTACTCGACAGGGGGATACTACGAGCAGTACTTC.

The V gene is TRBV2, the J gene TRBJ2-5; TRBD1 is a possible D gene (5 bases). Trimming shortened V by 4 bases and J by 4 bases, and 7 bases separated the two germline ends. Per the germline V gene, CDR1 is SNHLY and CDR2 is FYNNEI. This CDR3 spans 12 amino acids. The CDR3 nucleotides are TGTGCCAGCAGTGCTAGGGGAGAGACCCAGTACTTC. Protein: CASSARGETQYF.